This T cell receptor (beta chain) stems from a study of blood T cell repertoires in COVID-19. Study-level background: There were acute and convalescent COVID-19 samples, and they came from the United States, Italy and Spain. Sample material is recorded as cDNA or gDNA derived from T cells, B-cell-depleted T cells, or PBMCs.

In the original processing: Amplification of reference gene primers provided the estimated nucleated cell counts. Libraries were prepared by immunoSEQ multiplex PCR; TCRdb keeps only in-frame clonotypes and omits some of them. The V and J calls and clone size were taken over from that table, and D and trimming were inferred from the DNA. This table holds 150,000 to 200,000 clones, under 80% found once. The germline V and J ends were trimmed by 4 bases and 5 bases, with 8 bases remaining between them. This CDR3 is 13 amino acids long. Germline values: CDR1 SNHLY, CDR2 FYNNEI. The rearrangement uses TRBV2 and TRBJ1-4; no firm D call. The TCR originated in a woman aged 80 or older with acute or convalescent COVID-19. Sequences were obtained from peripheral blood. The chain's CDR3 is CASSGPENEKLFF. The CDR3 nucleotides read TGTGCCAGCAGTGGGCCAGAAAATGAAAAACTGTTTTTT.